This passage covers 13 T cell receptor beta chains from one sample sequenced in a study of T cell repertoires in cytomegalovirus infection. TCRdb itself ran the reads through MiXCR, one entry per CDR3 protein. The top ten clones hold over 10% of a sample with fewer than 900,000 distinct CDR3 sequences, 29% of them seen once. The antigens these receptors bind are not known. Sample: cultured CD8+ T cells from PBMCs, taken from culture after CMV antigen stimulation. The receptors derive from a human donor in good health (CMV status not recorded). Some clones in this sample may be carry-over from other donors' samples.

This clonotype was counted only a few times. The genes are TRBV4-1 and TRBJ2-7; D may be TRBD1 (6 bases). CDR1 and CDR2 from the germline V gene are MGHRA and YSYEKL. This CDR3 comprises 14 residues. The germline V and J ends were trimmed by 0 bases and 5 bases, with 11 bases remaining between them. CDR3 in amino acids: CASSQELTGNEQYF. The DNA for the CDR3 is TGCGCCAGCAGCCAAGAGCTTACAGGGAACGAGCAGTACTTC.

This clonotype is termed medium-sized. The V and J genes are TRBV28 and TRBJ2-5; tentative D call: TRBD2 (7 bases). Germline V gene data show CDR1 as MDHEN and CDR2 as SYDVKM. The CDR3 length is 18 residues. The V and J ends lost 6 bases and 5 bases respectively, with 28 bases between them. This chain's CDR3 is CASSPGGLVSVGYETQYF. The CDR3 DNA sequence: TGTGCCAGCAGCCCCGGGGGGCTAGTAAGTGTGGGGTATGAGACCCAGTACTTC.

In this sample, this clonotype turned up many times. V is TRBV27 and J is TRBJ1-2; D is undetermined. Germline lookup yields CDR1 MNHEY and CDR2 SMNVEV (reference sequence). The CDR3 consists of 12 residues. With 4 bases removed from V and 8 bases from J, the gap between germline ends came to 11 bases. The CDR3 loop reads CASSSLDGGYTF. DNA for the CDR3: TGTGCCAGCAGTTCTCTCGACGGAGGCTACACCTTC.

There are many counts of this clonotype. The V and J genes are TRBV7-8 and TRBJ2-3; tentatively, D is TRBD2 (7 bases). CDR1 and CDR2 (germline): SGHVS, FQNEAQ. Trimming cost V 6 bases and J 1 base, with 17 bases left between them. The CDR3 is 16 residues long. This chain's CDR3 is CASSTRGAVGTDTQYF. DNA for the CDR3: TGTGCCAGCAGTACCCGGGGGGCCGTGGGCACAGATACGCAGTATTTT.

This clonotype was picked up a small number of times. This chain links TRBV20-1 with TRBJ1-5; no reliable D call. The V gene's germline CDR1 is DFQATT and CDR2 SNEGSKA (reference sequence). V gave up 1 base and J gave up 4 bases, with 8 bases separating them. The CDR3 loop spans 13 amino acids. The CDR3 sequence: CSARGRVNQPQHF. The CDR3 nucleotides read TGCAGTGCTAGAGGCCGGGTGAATCAGCCCCAGCATTTT.

The V call is TRBV6-1, the J call TRBJ2-2, with a weak D call TRBD1 (6 bases). Per the germline V gene, CDR1 is MNHNS and CDR2 is SASEGT. The CDR3 consists of 12 residues. DNA of the CDR3: TGTGCGATGGGGGCTAACACCGGGGAGCTGTTTTTT. It translates to CAMGANTGELFF.

The rearrangement uses TRBV7-8 and TRBJ2-4; 9 bases fit TRBD2. Germline V gene sequence: CDR1 SGHVS, CDR2 FQNEAQ. V dropped 4 bases and J dropped 0; count of bases not matched to a gene: 13. The CDR3 is 19 residues long. CDR3 protein: CASSSPKVAGVLAKNIQYF. For the CDR3, the DNA is TGTGCCAGCAGCTCCCCTAAAGTAGCGGGGGTTTTAGCCAAAAACATTCAGTACTTC.

This clonotype was detected only a few times. The chain links TRBV20-1 to TRBJ2-3; 10 bases are a match to TRBD1. CDR1 and CDR2 from the germline V gene are DFQATT and SNEGSKA (reference sequence). J lost 3 bases, V lost 0 bases, and 6 bases had no gene match. The CDR3 contains 16 residues. The DNA for the CDR3 is TGCAGTGCTAGAGACCTCAGGACAGGGGGAACAGATACGCAGTATTTT. Translating it yields CSARDLRTGGTDTQYF.

The rearrangement uses TRBV7-6 and TRBJ2-7; no definite D call. V was clipped by 2 bases and J by 7 bases, with 18 bases between them. The CDR3 covers 15 residues. The germline V gene has CDR1 SGHVS and CDR2 FNYEAQ. CDR3 region: CASSLRTGVASEQYF. For the CDR3, the DNA is TGTGCCAGCAGCTTAAGAACTGGGGTCGCGAGTGAGCAGTACTTC. Complete variable domain (other parts from reference TRBV7-6 and TRBJ2-7): GAGVSQSPRYKVTKRGQDVALRCDPISGHVSLYWYRQALGQGPEFLTYFNYEAQQDKSGLPNDRFSAERPEGSISTLTIQRTEQRDSAMYRCASSLRTGVASEQYFGPGTRLTVT.

The gene calls are TRBV4-3 and TRBJ1-4, with TRBD1 matching 8 bases. The J segment lost 8 bases and the V segment lost 3 bases, leaving 14 bases of the junction unmatched. Germline CDR1 LGHNA, CDR2 YSLEER. The CDR3 covers 17 residues. The CDR3 sequence is CASSHDSGQGGSEKLFF. In nucleotides, the CDR3 is TGCGCCAGCAGCCACGACTCCGGACAGGGTGGGAGCGAAAAACTGTTTTTT.

The chain employs TRBV20-1 and TRBJ1-3, with D hard to call. Germline CDR1 is DFQATT and CDR2 is SNEGSKA (reference sequence). The CDR3 loop spans 13 amino acids. The V end was cut by 0 bases, the J end by 8 bases, with 11 bases between. CDR3 protein: CSARDGGLDTIYF. In DNA form, the CDR3 reads TGCAGTGCTAGAGATGGTGGGCTAGACACCATATATTTT.

In its sample, this clonotype was seen many times. This chain joins TRBV7-3 and TRBJ2-3; 8 bases match TRBD1. Losses at the gene ends were 2 bases for V and 3 bases for J; bases not matched to a gene: 4. CDR1 is SGHTA and CDR2 is FQGTGA in the germline V gene. The CDR3 spans 15 residues. This chain's CDR3 is CASSLDRGPTDTQYF. CDR3 coding DNA: TGTGCCAGCAGCTTAGACAGGGGACCGACAGATACGCAGTATTTT.

The V call is TRBV24-1, the J call TRBJ2-3; 7 nucleotides line up with TRBD2. The CDR3 consists of 17 residues. Trimming at V came to 0 bases and at J to 2 bases, leaving 7 bases not matched to a gene. The germline V gene has CDR1 KGHDR and CDR2 SFDVKD. The CDR3 reads CATSDLREAGLTDTQYF. The CDR3 bases are TGTGCCACCAGTGATTTGCGTGAAGCGGGACTCACAGATACGCAGTATTTT.